The 10 T cell receptor beta chains reported below all come from one sample, sequenced in a study of blood T cell repertoires in COVID-19. Sequencing was performed with immunoSEQ multiplex PCR; in TCRdb, only in-frame clones are kept and a portion is missing. The sample has more than 100,000 clones, roughly 80% seen once; the top ten hold more than 10%. Sequenced: peripheral blood. These TCRs come from a human donor in a cohort sampled during active COVID-19.

The chain links TRBV7-9 to TRBJ2-1; TRBD2 matches at 10 bases. The CDR3 covers 16 residues. Germline-derived CDR1 and CDR2 are SEHNR and FQNEAQ (reference sequence). V was clipped by 7 bases and J by 3 bases; unmatched bases: 9. CDR3 sequence: CASTRPGLASYNEQFF. CDR3 nucleotide sequence: TGTGCCAGCACTCGACCGGGACTAGCGAGCTACAATGAGCAGTTCTTC.

The J gene is TRBJ2-5, the V gene TRBV27; 7 bases agree with TRBD2. V lost 2 bases, J lost 4 bases, and 7 bases stayed unmatched. CDR1 MNHEY and CDR2 SMNVEV come from the germline V gene (reference sequence). The CDR3 is made up of 15 amino acids. CDR3 protein: CASSLGGGSPETQYF. For the CDR3, the DNA is TGTGCCAGCAGTTTAGGGGGGGGGTCTCCAGAGACCCAGTACTTC.

This clone was detected once. This chain uses TRBV19 with TRBJ2-5; 8 bases match TRBD2. Germline assignment: CDR1 LNHDA and CDR2 SQIVND (reference sequence). This CDR3 region has 16 residues. The junction had 7 bases not matched to a gene; V was cut back by 2 bases and J by 2 bases. Written as DNA, the CDR3 is TGTGCCAGTAGTATACGGCGCGGGGGGTTACAAGAGACCCAGTACTTC. It yields the protein CASSIRRGGLQETQYF.

The chain uses TRBV5-6 and TRBJ1-2, with D maybe TRBD1 (5 bases). Germline V gives CDR1 SGHDT, CDR2 YYEEEE. The CDR3 spans 16 residues. Trimming took off 3 bases at V and 3 bases at J, with 18 bases between the two ends. In DNA, the CDR3 is TGTGCCAGCAGCTCAACAGAGGCAGGGTTATACTATGGCTACACCTTC. Residues: CASSSTEAGLYYGYTF.

This chain links TRBV7-3 with TRBJ1-2, with D uncertain. The CDR3 is made up of 16 amino acids. Trimming pared 5 bases from V and 0 bases from J, leaving 16 bases between. CDR1 is SGHTA and CDR2 is FQGTGA in the germline V gene. CDR3 coding DNA: TGTGCCAGCAGCCTACCGCAGGTCAACTCTAACTATGGCTACACCTTC. Protein: CASSLPQVNSNYGYTF.

This sequence joins TRBV5-1 and TRBJ1-1, with a possible D match to TRBD1 (6 bases). Deletions cut 2 bases from V and 1 base from J, with 9 bases between. Germline lookup yields CDR1 SGHRS and CDR2 YFSETQ. CDR3 length: 14 amino acids. CDR3 sequence reads: CASSLQGQNTEAFF. CDR3 nucleotides: TGCGCCAGCAGCTTACAGGGTCAGAACACTGAAGCTTTCTTT.

This chain joins TRBV5-4 and TRBJ1-2, with 7 nucleotides matching TRBD1. The junction had 8 bases not matched to a gene; V was cut back by 6 bases and J by 3 bases. The CDR3 has 14 residues. CDR1 and CDR2 from the germline V gene are SGHNT and YYREEE (reference sequence). DNA of the CDR3: TGTGCCAGCACCTCTAACAGGGGCTACTATGGCTACACCTTC. Translating gives CASTSNRGYYGYTF.

The CDR3 DNA reads as TGTGCCAGCAGCCAAGACCGGAGCCCATCCTTAGCTTTCTTT. This sequence encodes CASSQDRSPSLAFF. This chain links TRBV3-1 (or the pseudogene TRBV3-2) with TRBJ1-1, with D unresolved. CDR1 and CDR2 (germline): LGHDT, YNNKEL (reference sequence). V gave up 0 bases and J gave up 10 bases, with 15 bases separating them. The CDR3 totals 14 residues.

This sequence joins TRBV12-5 and TRBJ1-4, with 7 bases identical to TRBD1. The CDR3 is 17 residues long. CDR1 and CDR2 from the germline V gene are LGHNT and FRNRAP. Trimming at V came to 6 bases and at J to 7 bases, leaving 17 bases not matched to a gene. CDR3 loop: CASGRAPGGLQTEKLFF. CDR3 nucleotide sequence: TGTGCTAGTGGCCGCGCTCCAGGGGGGCTGCAGACTGAAAAACTGTTTTTT.

This clone was observed a few times. The chain carries TRBV11-2 and TRBJ2-1; a possible D gene is TRBD2 (7 bases). Germline V lookup: CDR1 SGHAT, CDR2 FQNNGV. V was pared by 1 base and J by 3 bases, with 13 bases between. This CDR3 spans 16 amino acids. The CDR3 region is CASSLGGGGSYNEQFF. DNA of the CDR3: TGTGCCAGCAGCTTAGGGGGAGGGGGGAGCTACAATGAGCAGTTCTTC. The variable domain in full, with the rest retrieved from reference TRBV11-2 and TRBJ2-1, is EAGVAQSPRYKIIEKRQSVAFWCNPISGHATLYWYQQILGQGPKLLIQFQNNGVVDDSQLPKDRFSAERLKGVDSTLKIQPAKLEDSAVYLCASSLGGGGSYNEQFFGPGTRLTVL.